Below are 27 T cell receptor beta chains sequenced from a single sample in a study (dated by TCRdb to the mid-2010s). Libraries were made using 5' RACE. The instrument was an Illumina MiSeq. TCRdb ran its own pipeline on the public reads, namely fastp trimming at Q25 and MiXCR clone calling, and kept in-frame beta chains. Records with the same CDR3 protein are collapsed into one entry carrying the most frequent genes and DNA. Counted in this sample were tens of thousands of distinct CDR3 sequences; less than 25% of them appeared once. The ten largest make up approximately 4% of the sample. Cells that were CD4+CD25+CD127-/low were the ones isolated as Tregs. The specimen was Tregs sorted from blood. The receptors here all came from a female donor with breast cancer.

This clonotype appeared once. V usage is TRBV30 and J usage is TRBJ2-1; no clear D. The CDR3 runs 13 residues. The germline CDR1 and CDR2 sequences are GTSNPN and SVGIG (reference sequence). The V end was cut by 2 bases, the J end by 1 base, with 6 bases between. The CDR3 bases are TGTGCCTGGAGTTCGACGTCCTACAATGAGCAGTTCTTC. Translated: CAWSSTSYNEQFF.

This chain connects TRBV7-9 to TRBJ2-2; 7 nucleotides match TRBD2. CDR1 is SEHNR, CDR2 FQNEAQ, per germline (reference sequence). V dropped 2 bases and J dropped 8; count of bases not matched to a gene: 5. This CDR3 spans 14 amino acids. Here the CDR3 reads CASSLSRESGELFF. CDR3 coding DNA: TGTGCCAGCAGCTTATCGCGGGAGTCGGGGGAGCTGTTTTTT.

At least ten counts were recorded for this clonotype. The DNA for the CDR3 is TGTGCCAGCAGCCCGGGAGGAGGGACAGGGGGCTCCTACGAGCAGTACTTC. It is translated as CASSPGGGTGGSYEQYF. V gene TRBV9 combines with J gene TRBJ2-7, with 11 bases identical to TRBD1. This CDR3 spans 17 amino acids. V lost 4 bases, J lost 0 bases, and 9 bases stayed unmatched. Germline CDR1 is SGDLS and CDR2 is YYNGEE.

This clonotype was seen at least ten times. The chain uses TRBV12-3 or TRBV12-4 and TRBJ1-1; D is perhaps TRBD1 (5 bases). With 3 bases removed from V and 11 bases from J, the gap between germline ends came to 10 bases. The CDR3 spans 11 residues. The chain's CDR3 is CASSFQGRAFF. The CDR3 nucleotides are TGTGCCAGCAGTTTTCAGGGTCGGGCTTTCTTT.

This clonotype was observed many times. The chain couples TRBV20-1 to TRBJ2-3; D is possibly TRBD2 (6 bases). CDR3 length: 15 residues. Germline V gene sequence: CDR1 DFQATT, CDR2 SNEGSKA (reference sequence). V was trimmed by 6 bases and J by 3 bases, leaving 19 bases between them. In DNA form, the CDR3 reads TGCAGTGCGTATACGACTAGTCGAAGAACAGATACGCAGTATTTT. This sequence encodes CSAYTTSRRTDTQYF.

In the case of this clonotype: At one of its ends the junction is not consistent with the germline gene, which may arise from a read error. The rearrangement uses TRBV12-3 or TRBV12-4 and TRBJ2-2; D uncertain. The CDR3 totals 14 residues. In DNA, the CDR3 is TGTACCAGCAGTTTTGCCAGTTCCACCGGGGAGCTGTTTTTT. Translation: CTSSFASSTGELFF.

This clonotype has a count of ten or more. V and J are TRBV20-1 and TRBJ2-5; D is uncertain. The CDR3 contains 12 residues. V was pared by 6 bases and J by 2 bases, with 10 bases between. Germline values: CDR1 DFQATT, CDR2 SNEGSKA (reference sequence). This CDR3 is CSAAGSQETQYF. In DNA form, the CDR3 reads TGCAGTGCCGCCGGCAGTCAAGAGACCCAGTACTTC.

In its sample, this clonotype was seen many times. This chain uses TRBV27 with TRBJ1-6, with 8 bases identical to TRBD1. This CDR3 is 14 amino acids long. With 5 bases clipped from V and 8 bases from J, the junction kept 5 bases outside the gene matches. CDR1 and CDR2 (germline): MNHEY, SMNVEV (reference sequence). The CDR3 loop reads CASSIGQGYSPLHF. DNA of the CDR3: TGTGCCAGCAGTATCGGACAGGGCTATTCACCCCTCCACTTT.

At least ten counts were recorded for this clonotype. The chain couples TRBV7-2 to TRBJ2-3; maybe TRBD2 (5 bases). This CDR3 has 14 amino acids. V lost 1 base and J 4 bases, leaving 9 bases between the germline ends. Germline V gives CDR1 SGHTA, CDR2 FQGNSA. CDR3 protein: CASSLGFGADTQYF. CDR3 nucleotides: TGTGCCAGCAGCTTAGGGTTCGGGGCAGATACGCAGTATTTT.

The rearrangement joins TRBV7-8 to TRBJ1-5; D remains ambiguous. V dropped 1 base and J dropped 0 bases, with 10 bases sitting between them. The CDR3 is 16 amino acids. The germline CDR1 and CDR2 sequences are SGHVS and FQNEAQ. The CDR3 nucleotides read TGTGCCAGCAGCTTAGTGGGCATCTATAGCAATCAGCCCCAGCATTTT. Protein sequence: CASSLVGIYSNQPQHF. The full variable domain, with the rest looked up from reference TRBV7-8 and TRBJ1-5, is GAGVSQSPRYKVAKRGQDVALRCDPISGHVSLFWYQQALGQGPEFLTYFQNEAQLDKSGLPSDRFFAERPEGSVSTLKIQRTQQEDSAVYLCASSLVGIYSNQPQHFGDGTRLSIL.

This clonotype was detected many times. The chain joins TRBV5-8 to TRBJ1-1; D gene unclear. Trimming cost V 0 bases and J 4 bases, with 10 bases left between them. Germline-derived CDR1 and CDR2 are SGHTS and YDEGEE. The CDR3 sequence is 14 residues long. The CDR3 coding sequence is TGTGCCAGCAGCTTGGGAACAAGGACCACTGAAGCTTTCTTT. This encodes CASSLGTRTTEAFF.

The chain has TRBV28 and TRBJ2-5; 13 bases line up with TRBD2. Germline CDR1 and CDR2: MDHEN and SYDVKM. The CDR3 totals 15 residues. Trimming removed 3 bases from V and 3 bases from J; junction bases left unmatched: 1. The CDR3 DNA is TGTGCCAGCAGTTTTGGGACTAGCGGGAAAGAGACCCAGTACTTC. Amino acids: CASSFGTSGKETQYF.

Only a few counts were recorded for this clonotype. The chain combines TRBV12-3 or TRBV12-4 with TRBJ2-1; D perhaps matches TRBD2 (6 bases). Trimming cost V 6 bases and J 4 bases, with 13 bases left between them. The CDR3 has 14 amino acids. CDR3 bases: TGTGCCAGCAGCTTACCGGGGGTATACAATGAGCAGTTCTTC. Translation gives CASSLPGVYNEQFF.

This clonotype was counted at least ten times. The chain has TRBV20-1 and TRBJ2-4; TRBD2 matches 7 bases. The length of the CDR3 is 14 residues. With V trimmed by 5 bases and J by 8 bases, 12 bases remained unmatched. Germline V gene sequence: CDR1 DFQATT, CDR2 SNEGSKA (reference sequence). The chain's CDR3 is CSAGHGGSGDIQYF. CDR3 sequence (DNA): TGCAGTGCTGGACATGGCGGGAGCGGAGACATTCAGTACTTC.

With regard to this clonotype: A much larger clone lies one base from this, so it may be a read error. The genes are TRBV4-3 and TRBJ2-7; TRBD1 matches 7 bases. This CDR3 is 13 amino acids long. Germline V gene lookup returns CDR1 LGHNA and CDR2 YSLEER. The ends lost 0 bases at V and 4 bases at J; junction bases unmatched: 0. CDR3 region: CASSQETGYEQYF. The CDR3 nucleotides read TGCGCCAGCAGCCAAGAGACAGGGTACGAGCAGTACTTC.

Only a few counts were recorded for this clonotype. This sequence joins TRBV6-5 and TRBJ1-2; possible D gene TRBD1, 5 bases. With 0 bases removed from V and 6 bases from J, the gap between germline ends came to 8 bases. Per the germline V gene, CDR1 is MNHEY and CDR2 is SVGAGI. The CDR3 has 13 residues. The CDR3 loop is CASSYSGTHGYTF. The CDR3 bases are TGTGCCAGCAGTTACTCAGGGACCCATGGCTACACCTTC.

Worth noting for this clonotype: Because it lacks the conserved phenylalanine or tryptophan at the end, this CDR3 is likely a read error. The V gene is TRBV4-1, the J gene TRBJ2-2, with 7 bases lining up with TRBD1. Germline values: CDR1 MGHRA, CDR2 YSYEKL. V shed 1 base, J shed 7 bases, and the junction held 6 bases outside the gene matches. The CDR3 is 15 amino acids. As DNA, the CDR3 is TGCGCCAGCAGCCAAGTTGGACAGGCTAGCGGGGAGCTGTTTTCT. It specifies CASSQVGQASGELFS.

This clonotype was seen a few times. A read error is likely, as this CDR3 ends without the conserved phenylalanine or tryptophan. The chain uses TRBV20-1 and TRBJ2-3, with TRBD1 matching 7 bases. The germline V gene encodes CDR1 DFQATT and CDR2 SNEGSKA (reference sequence). V was clipped by 3 bases and J by 0 bases; unmatched bases: 12. This CDR3 has 17 amino acids. DNA of the CDR3: TGCAGTGCTAGTGCCGGTTGGGACAGCTATAGCACAGATACGCAGTATCTT. It yields the protein CSASAGWDSYSTDTQYL.

This clonotype was seen many times. The DNA of the CDR3 is TGTGCCAGCAGGAGGGGTCAAAGGGTGACTAGCGTCTACGAGCAGTACTTC. Amino acids: CASRRGQRVTSVYEQYF. This rearrangement joins TRBV6-5 to TRBJ2-7, with 8 bases that match TRBD2. Germline CDR1 MNHEY, CDR2 SVGAGI. This CDR3 region has 17 residues. The V segment lost 6 bases and the J segment 3 bases; nucleotides outside the gene matches: 16.

This chain uses TRBV7-9 with TRBJ1-2, with D perhaps matching TRBD1 (6 bases). The CDR3 is 14 residues long. From germline, CDR1 is SEHNR and CDR2 FQNEAQ (reference sequence). With 5 bases removed from V and 3 bases from J, the gap between germline ends came to 13 bases. Here the CDR3 DNA reads TGTGCCAGCAGCCTCCGCGAGGGGGACTATGGCTACACCTTC. Its translation is CASSLREGDYGYTF.

This clonotype came up a few times. The genes are TRBV30 and TRBJ2-1; perhaps D is TRBD1 or TRBD2 (5 bases each). Trimming took 5 bases from V and 11 from J, leaving 13 bases between them. This CDR3 is 11 amino acids long. Germline loops: CDR1 GTSNPN, CDR2 SVGIG (reference sequence). CDR3 sequence (DNA): TGTGCCTGGGGGGACGGCCTTCAGCAGTTCTTC. Its translation is CAWGDGLQQFF.

This clonotype was found many times. The chain uses TRBV6-1 and TRBJ1-3; unclear D gene. Trimming shortened V by 5 bases and J by 2 bases, and 7 bases separated the two germline ends. This CDR3 has 13 amino acids. CDR1 and CDR2 from the germline V gene are MNHNS and SASEGT. In DNA form, the CDR3 reads TGTGCCAGCAGTCCTAGCCCTGGAAACACCATATATTTT. It codes for CASSPSPGNTIYF.

This clonotype showed up many times. This chain uses TRBV9 with TRBJ2-2, with a possible D match to TRBD2 (7 bases). The ends were cut back, 5 bases at V and 3 bases at J, with 11 bases in the middle. The CDR3 has 14 residues. Germline V CDR1 and CDR2: SGDLS, YYNGEE. DNA for the CDR3: TGTGCCAGCAGTGAAGGGGGGGACACCGGGGAGCTGTTTTTT. This encodes CASSEGGDTGELFF.

This clonotype was counted ten times or more. V usage is TRBV29-1 and J usage is TRBJ2-1, with D uncertain. The V and J ends lost 2 bases and 4 bases respectively, with 12 bases between them. The CDR3 has 14 amino acids. CDR1 is SQVTM and CDR2 is ANQGSEA in the germline V gene. DNA for the CDR3: TGCAGCGTTGAATCCGGTATGGGATACAATGAGCAGTTCTTC. Residues: CSVESGMGYNEQFF.

This clonotype was counted at least ten times. The chain recombines TRBV7-7 with TRBJ2-5, with D possibly TRBD2 on 6 matching bases. This CDR3 contains 16 residues. Germline assignment: CDR1 SSHAT and CDR2 FNYEAQ (reference sequence). With 4 bases removed from V and 1 base from J, the gap between germline ends came to 16 bases. The CDR3 coding sequence is TGTGCCAGCAGCTCGGAACCGGGGAGGCTCCAAGAGACCCAGTACTTC. Its translation: CASSSEPGRLQETQYF.

A few counts support this clonotype. This chain uses TRBV7-3 with TRBJ1-2, with a tentative D call TRBD1 (6 bases). Germline-derived CDR1 and CDR2 are SGHTA and FQGTGA. Deletions cut 5 bases from V and 8 bases from J, with 18 bases between. The CDR3 is made up of 14 amino acids. The CDR3 sequence: CASSPTGNDRGYTF. CDR3 sequence (DNA): TGTGCCAGCAGCCCAACAGGGAATGACCGAGGCTACACCTTC.

In the case of this clonotype: An end of the junction differs from the germline gene, which may be a read error. The gene calls are TRBV28 and TRBJ2-2, with TRBD1 as a possible D gene (8 bases). The CDR3 runs to 15 residues. The germline gives CDR1 MDHEN, CDR2 SYDVKM. This CDR3 reads CAGSLLQGGTGELFF. The CDR3 DNA is TGTGCCGGCAGCTTACTACAGGGGGGGACCGGGGAGCTGTTTTTT. Together with reference TRBV28 and TRBJ2-2, the CDR3 gives the full variable domain: DVKVTQSSRYLVKRTGEKVFLECVQDMDHENMFWYRQDPGLGLRLIYFSYDVKMKEKGDIPEGYSVSREKKERFSLILESASTNQTSMYLCAGSLLQGGTGELFFGEGSRLTVL.